The source of this T cell receptor (beta chain) is a study of blood T cell repertoires in COVID-19. Turning to the study itself: Material from acute and convalescent COVID-19 was sourced from the United States, Italy and Spain.

Germline CDR1 and CDR2: MNHEY and SVGEGT. The CDR3 length is 14 residues. V lost 4 bases, J lost 2 bases, and 11 bases lay in between. Method: immunoSEQ multiplex PCR; TCRdb's copy keeps in-frame clones and lacks some. Among over 85,000 clones listed, roughly 89% were seen once. V and J are TRBV6-2 or TRBV6-3 and TRBJ1-1; D call uncertain. Material: peripheral blood. The clonotype was recovered from a human donor with COVID-19, enrolled during active disease. The donor label of this sample is uncertain. CDR3 nucleotides: TGTGCCAGCAGTTCTCACGGTATAAACACTGAAGCTTTCTTT. The encoded protein is CASSSHGINTEAFF.